These T cell receptor beta chains were read from a single sample in a study of blood T cell repertoires in COVID-19. Assay used: immunoSEQ multiplex PCR; TCRdb lists only in-frame clones, some missing. Here the sample spans about 170,000 clones, roughly nine tenths being singletons. The sample was peripheral blood. The receptors originated from a man aged 45-65 years with acute or convalescent COVID-19. CDR3s include the opening cysteine and the closing phenylalanine or tryptophan. Each record gives: clone size, V gene, D gene, J gene, CDR3 protein, CDR3 DNA. D genes are given only for firm matches. The size entry is marked missing in some rows and otherwise reads once, few, many or a size class.

size: -
V: TRBV6-5
D: -
J: TRBJ1-1
CDR3: CASSLLTGSSEAFF
DNA: TGTGCCAGCAGCCTTCTCACAGGGTCTTCGGAAGCTTTCTTT

size: -
V: TRBV7-9
D: -
J: TRBJ1-1
CDR3: CASSSDSSNTEAFF
DNA: TGTGCCAGCAGCTCTGACAGTTCGAACACTGAAGCTTTCTTT

size: -
V: TRBV7-3
D: TRBD1
J: TRBJ2-1
CDR3: CASSSRTGESYNEQFF
DNA: TGTGCCAGCAGCTCAAGGACAGGCGAGTCCTACAATGAGCAGTTCTTC

size: few
V: TRBV13
D: -
J: TRBJ1-1
CDR3: CASSPRQMNTEAFF
DNA: TGTGCCAGCAGCCCTCGACAGATGAACACTGAAGCTTTCTTT

size: -
V: TRBV2
D: TRBD1
J: TRBJ1-5
CDR3: CASSGDREDQPQHF
DNA: TGTGCCAGCAGTGGGGACAGGGAGGATCAGCCCCAGCATTTT

size: -
V: TRBV24-1
D: -
J: TRBJ1-5
CDR3: CATSERGFNQPQHF
DNA: TGTGCCACCAGTGAGCGGGGGTTCAATCAGCCCCAGCATTTT

size: -
V: TRBV11-3
D: TRBD2
J: TRBJ2-2
CDR3: CASSLAGGFTGELFF
DNA: TGTGCCAGCAGCTTAGCGGGAGGCTTCACCGGGGAGCTGTTTTTT

size: -
V: TRBV18
D: -
J: TRBJ2-1
CDR3: CASSPLLASYNEQFF
DNA: TGTGCCAGCTCACCCCTACTAGCATCCTACAATGAGCAGTTCTTC

size: -
V: TRBV29-1
D: TRBD2
J: TRBJ2-7
CDR3: CSVEGRGALGFSEQYF
DNA: TGCAGCGTTGAGGGGCGGGGGGCACTAGGATTCAGCGAGCAGTACTTC

size: -
V: TRBV5-1
D: TRBD1
J: TRBJ1-6
CDR3: CASSTGQNNSPLHF
DNA: TGCGCCAGCAGCACGGGACAGAATAATTCACCCCTCCACTTT